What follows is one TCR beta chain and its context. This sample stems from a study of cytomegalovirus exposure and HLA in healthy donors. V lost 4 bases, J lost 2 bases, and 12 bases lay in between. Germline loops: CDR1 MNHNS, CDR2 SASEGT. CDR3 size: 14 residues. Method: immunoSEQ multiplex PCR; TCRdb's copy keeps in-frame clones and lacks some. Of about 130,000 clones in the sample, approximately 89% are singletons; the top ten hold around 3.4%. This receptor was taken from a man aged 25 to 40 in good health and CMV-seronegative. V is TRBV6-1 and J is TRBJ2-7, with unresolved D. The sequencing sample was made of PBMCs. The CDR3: CASSGQVATYEQYF. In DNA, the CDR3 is TGTGCCAGCAGTGGCCAGGTTGCCACCTACGAGCAGTACTTC.